Listed below are T cell receptor beta chains from one sample, sequenced in a study of T cell changes during pregnancy in multiple sclerosis. Method: immunoSEQ multiplex PCR; TCRdb's copy keeps in-frame clones and lacks some. The sample contains approximately 83,000 clones, 85% to 95% of which appear only once. The material was peripheral blood, obtained in the third trimester of pregnancy. Every receptor here comes from a female donor with multiple sclerosis, enrolled in a pregnancy study. Each CDR3 is given without its conserved first and last residue.

TRBJ1-1,TRBV9,ASSPIGTGGARDTEAF
TRBJ1-1,TRBV6-1,ASRRTQGLGTEAF
TRBJ2-3,TRBV7-9,ASSYGTSFPPTDTQY
TRBJ2-1,TRBV20-1,SPTVGEQF
TRBJ2-3,TRBV7-9,ASSRTSGSTDTQY
TRBJ1-5,TRBV6-1,ASGLAALPQH
TRBJ2-2,TRBV6-6,ASSYLGGTGELF
TRBJ2-7,TRBV7-9,ASSSTSGNSYEQY
TRBJ1-4,TRBV28,ASSQINNEKLF
TRBJ2-1,TRBV9,ASSVVPAGDPYNEQF
TRBJ2-7,TRBV25-1,ASSEGGLATYEQY
TRBJ2-1,TRBV5-6,ASSLGLAFYNEQF
TRBJ2-5,TRBV5-1,ASSEQGAPRETQY
TRBJ2-5,TRBV6-6,ASSYSRGETQY
TRBJ1-5,TRBV20-1,SAHSGGPQH
TRBJ2-1,TRBV27,ASSLSSSGRTYNEQF
TRBJ2-7,TRBV5-1,ASSSTGSSYEQY
TRBJ2-7,TRBV5-1,ASRSGQGPYYEQY
TRBJ1-2,TRBV28,ASSPSLDRVGYT
TRBJ1-2,TRBV28,ASSIGGAVGANYGYT
TRBJ2-1,TRBV29-1,SVEGSGTVSYNEQF
TRBJ2-7,TRBV19,ASNAGLGSYEQY
TRBJ1-1,TRBV5-4,ASSGGGVNTEAF
TRBJ2-2,TRBV19,ASTLGQGYTGELF
TRBJ2-5,TRBV29-1,SVVDGETQY
TRBJ2-7,TRBV19,ASSITGGYEQY
TRBJ1-2,TRBV6-6,ASSYSKGIYGYT
TRBJ1-1,TRBV10-3,AISAAGARDEAF
TRBJ2-7,TRBV27,ASRRVGAGRSYEQY
TRBJ2-5,TRBV28,ASSHLGPGLAGQETQY